This TCR beta chain is from a study of graft-versus-host responses after intestinal transplantation (dated by TCRdb to about 2021). Some background on the complete study: The transplants that recipients got were multivisceral, liver-intestinal, or isolated intestinal. Every recipient was given anti-thymocyte globulin induction, followed by around three years of maintenance tacrolimus and steroids. Donor T cell macrochimerism was defined as a peak of at least 4% donor T cells among recipient peripheral blood mononuclear cells. Bulk TCR-beta CDR3 sequencing was used to track graft-versus-host and host-versus-graft alloreactive T cell clones in the graft, circulation and bone marrow after intestinal transplantation. Alloreactive clones were identified by sequencing pre-transplant mixed lymphocyte reaction products and comparing them with unstimulated pre-transplant donor and recipient T cells. The cohort enrolled some 23 intestinal transplant recipients, one of whom was a retransplant, and a few patients without pretransplant specimens were excluded. Instead of going to the commercial service, samples from a few later patients were sequenced in-house on an Illumina MiSeq and processed with MiXCR.

Preparation of the library involved the immunoSEQ multiplex PCR assay. Adaptive Biotechnologies carried out high-throughput TCR-beta CDR3 sequencing of genomic DNA for most patients. As for the authors' bioinformatics: Adaptive's ImmunoSEQ software was the source of the TCR sequencing data for roughly 19 patients, while three other patients were processed with MiXCR and VDJtools. Because the origin of CDR3 nucleotide sequences shared between donor and recipient could not be assigned, those sequences were removed. To be classed as alloreactive, a clone needed at least 2-fold expansion over unstimulated cells and a minimum CFSE-low frequency of 0.002% (template counts) or 0.001% (read counts). Mappable clones were those detected in sequenced pre-transplant spleen, lymph node, or MLR CFSE-low populations of the donor or recipient. Cumulative frequency of alloreactive clones was calculated as a percentage of all sequences weighted by copy number. TCRdb took this table from immuneACCESS and kept in-frame rearrangements with V and J called. Such tables lack part of the clones; where checked against another copy, unresolved V genes explain under half of the gap, and the rest is unexplained. The DNA gave D and trimming, while V, J and clone size come from that table. The sample yields fewer than 30,000 clones; 70% to 90% were counted once. The top ten clones comprise 11% of the sample.

Blood samples were collected up to 4 times in the first month after transplant and then at least monthly when available. General findings and caveats noted by the study authors: In patients with donor T cell macrochimerism, the allografts had high GvH to HvG T cell clonal ratios. Peak levels of circulating GvH clones were associated with declines in HvG clones early after transplant. GvH clones were detected in recipient bone marrow, and some of these GvH clones were observed earlier in ileal mucosa or blood, consistent with an intestinal mucosal origin. The conclusions were limited by the relatively low number and heterogeneity of the intestinal transplant patients.

The junction shows trimming of 2 bases on V and 4 bases on J, and the gene matches do not reach 2 bases of it. The CDR3 runs 15 amino acids, cysteine and phenylalanine included. The only DNA kept is the CDR3, 45 bases in frame from the first base. The CDR1 and CDR2 encoded by the germline V gene (reference sequence) are LNHNV and YYDKDF. As to this clone: Its antigen target is currently unknown. No much larger clone exists at a distance of one base, and base qualities are not known.

The sequence derives from a human patient who received an intestinal transplant, so some T cells may come from the graft donor. The specimen comprised PBMCs, sampled nearly 470 days after intestinal transplantation. This sequence uses TRBV15 and TRBJ1-5; the junction holds 10 bases that match TRBD1. The CDR3 corresponds to CATSRWDRGNQPQHF. In nucleotides, the sequence is TGTGCCACCAGCAGATGGGACAGGGGAAATCAGCCCCAGCATTTT. The entire variable domain, with the stretches around the CDR3 drawn from the reference TRBV15 and TRBJ1-5 proteins, is DAMVIQNPRYQVTQFGKPVTLSCSQTLNHNVMYWYQQKSSQAPKLLFHYYDKDFNNEADTPDNFQSRRPNTSFCFLDIRSPGLGDTAMYLCATSRWDRGNQPQHFGDGTRLSIL.